A single sample gave rise to the 23 T cell receptor beta chains below, sequenced in a study of OX40 agonist ivuxolimab in advanced cancers. The data were produced by immunoSEQ multiplex PCR, yet TCRdb's version contains in-frame clones alone and is incomplete. The sample contains over 75,000 clones, over 80% of which appear only once. The material sequenced was CD4+ or CD8+ T cells sorted from blood, taken in a trial of the OX40 agonist ivuxolimab. The source is an adult with an advanced solid tumor such as melanoma, head and neck, liver or kidney cancer.

V is TRBV4-1 and J is TRBJ2-5; 7 bases agree with TRBD2. J was trimmed by 3 bases and V by 2 bases; bases with no gene match: 9. The CDR3 runs to 16 residues. Germline loops: CDR1 MGHRA, CDR2 YSYEKL. The CDR3 loop is CASSQSGGDTKETQYF. DNA for the CDR3: TGCGCCAGCAGCCAATCGGGGGGAGACACCAAAGAGACCCAGTACTTC.

J is TRBJ2-3 and V is TRBV9; 9 bases align to TRBD2. Trimming cost V 1 base and J 3 bases; bases outside gene matches: 6. The CDR3 runs 16 residues. The germline V gene has CDR1 SGDLS and CDR2 YYNGEE. CDR3 region: CASSVMGGGVTDTQYF. Here the CDR3 DNA reads TGTGCCAGCAGCGTAATGGGCGGGGGGGTAACAGATACGCAGTATTTT.

CDR3 nucleotides: TGTGCCAGCAGCGTAGAGGCCAGGGAGGAAGAGACCCAGTACTTC. Protein product: CASSVEAREEETQYF. The chain carries TRBV9 and TRBJ2-5, with D possibly matching TRBD2 (6 bases). CDR1 SGDLS and CDR2 YYNGEE come from the germline V gene. This CDR3 has 15 residues. V shed 0 bases and J shed 3 bases, with 12 bases lying between them.

This chain uses TRBV19 with TRBJ2-1; 8 nucleotides line up with TRBD2. This CDR3 spans 15 amino acids. V lost 6 bases, J lost 4 bases, and 8 bases stayed unmatched. Germline CDR1 and CDR2: LNHDA and SQIVND (reference sequence). For the CDR3, the DNA is TGTGCCAGTAGGCTGCGGGGGGCGCCTTACAATGAGCAGTTCTTC. This sequence encodes CASRLRGAPYNEQFF.

V gene TRBV29-1 combines with J gene TRBJ1-2; D perhaps matches TRBD1 (5 bases). Germline CDR1 SQVTM, CDR2 ANQGSEA. The V and J ends lost 5 bases and 4 bases respectively, with 14 bases between them. The CDR3 length is 13 residues. CDR3 in amino acids: CSVKGQGPYGYTF. In DNA, the CDR3 is TGCAGCGTTAAGGGTCAGGGACCCTATGGCTACACCTTC.

The chain uses TRBV2 and TRBJ1-3; D unresolved. V shed 1 base and J shed 3 bases, with 7 bases lying between them. The CDR3 runs 14 residues. Per germline, CDR1 SNHLY and CDR2 FYNNEI. CDR3 bases: TGTGCCAGCAGTGAAGGCACATATGGAAACACCATATATTTT. It translates to CASSEGTYGNTIYF.

The genes are TRBV11-2 and TRBJ2-2; 9 bases are shared with TRBD2. CDR1 is SGHAT and CDR2 is FQNNGV in the germline V gene. This CDR3 has 15 amino acids. V dropped 6 bases and J dropped 4; count of bases not matched to a gene: 6. The CDR3 loop is CASRPAGGVTGELFF. In nucleotides, the CDR3 is TGTGCCAGCAGGCCAGCGGGAGGTGTCACCGGGGAGCTGTTTTTT.

This clone was counted a few times. The V call is TRBV19, the J call TRBJ2-1, with TRBD1 as a possible D gene (6 bases). V dropped 4 bases and J dropped 12 bases, with 13 bases sitting between them. In germline, CDR1 is LNHDA, CDR2 SQIVND (reference sequence). This CDR3 has 12 amino acids. CDR3 residues: CASSTGHPVQFF. The DNA of the CDR3 is TGTGCCAGTAGTACGGGACACCCAGTGCAGTTCTTC.

V and J are TRBV2 and TRBJ2-7; D ambiguous. Trimming stripped 8 bases from V and 3 bases from J, with 5 bases between. The CDR3 loop spans 10 amino acids. The germline V gene has CDR1 SNHLY and CDR2 FYNNEI. The CDR3 DNA reads TGTGCCAGCCAGAACTACGAGCAGTACTTC. Protein: CASQNYEQYF.

This chain joins TRBV28 and TRBJ1-5; the D is unclear. V was trimmed by 5 bases and J by 6 bases, leaving 5 bases between them. Per the germline V gene, CDR1 is MDHEN and CDR2 is SYDVKM. The CDR3 totals 11 residues. CDR3: CASSPSQPQHF. CDR3 DNA sequence: TGTGCCAGCAGTCCCTCTCAGCCCCAGCATTTT. Drawing the rest from reference TRBV28 and TRBJ1-5, the complete variable domain is DVKVTQSSRYLVKRTGEKVFLECVQDMDHENMFWYRQDPGLGLRLIYFSYDVKMKEKGDIPEGYSVSREKKERFSLILESASTNQTSMYLCASSPSQPQHFGDGTRLSIL.

The chain recombines TRBV10-1 with TRBJ2-5, with D unclear. Germline assignment: CDR1 WNHNN and CDR2 SYGVQD (reference sequence). The CDR3 is 12 residues long. V was shortened by 0 bases and J by 7 bases, with 6 bases between the two germline ends. The CDR3 reads CASSESTGTQYF. CDR3 nucleotide sequence: TGCGCCAGCAGTGAGTCGACCGGGACCCAGTACTTC.

In DNA form, the CDR3 reads TGCGCCAGCAGCCATGGGACAGGGGGCACCATGAACACTGAAGCTTTCTTT. Encoded protein: CASSHGTGGTMNTEAFF. The chain joins TRBV4-3 to TRBJ1-1; 12 nucleotides align to TRBD1. The CDR3 spans 17 residues. After removal of 3 bases from V and 0 bases from J, the junction contained 5 bases not matched to a gene. Germline V lookup: CDR1 LGHNA, CDR2 YSLEER.

The V gene is TRBV28, the J gene TRBJ2-5; unclear D gene. Germline loops: CDR1 MDHEN, CDR2 SYDVKM. CDR3 length equals 14 residues. The germline V and J ends were trimmed by 6 bases and 3 bases, with 14 bases remaining between them. The CDR3 sequence: CASRSSSNEETQYF. The CDR3, as DNA: TGTGCCAGCAGGTCATCGAGTAACGAAGAGACCCAGTACTTC.

V and J are TRBV18 and TRBJ2-3, with D unresolved. Germline-derived CDR1 and CDR2 are KGHSH and LQKENI. CDR3 length equals 18 residues. V was trimmed by 0 bases and J by 2 bases, leaving 18 bases between them. The CDR3 DNA follows: TGTGCCAGCTCACCACCAGCCCCACGGCGGCCTTACACAGATACGCAGTATTTT. Translation gives CASSPPAPRRPYTDTQYF.

This chain uses TRBV11-3 with TRBJ2-2; D gene unclear. This CDR3 comprises 15 residues. The V end lost 1 base, the J end lost 5 bases, and 11 bases lay between the germline ends. Germline-derived CDR1 and CDR2 are SGHNT and YENEEA. The CDR3 DNA reads as TGTGCCAGCAGCTTAGGGGCCACTAAAACCGGGGAGCTGTTTTTT. It translates to CASSLGATKTGELFF.

V and J are TRBV19 and TRBJ1-1; 7 bases match TRBD1. The junction had 5 bases not matched to a gene; V was cut back by 3 bases and J by 10 bases. The CDR3 runs 12 residues. Germline lookup yields CDR1 LNHDA and CDR2 SQIVND (reference sequence). CDR3 DNA sequence: TGTGCCAGTAGTATCTCCGGGACAGCAGCTTTCTTT. Protein product: CASSISGTAAFF.

The chain couples TRBV12-5 to TRBJ1-4, with D maybe TRBD1 (5 bases). CDR3 length: 14 residues. V lost 5 bases and J 3 bases, leaving 10 bases between the germline ends. Germline lookup yields CDR1 LGHNT and CDR2 FRNRAP. The CDR3 protein is CASGTREANEKLFF. As DNA, the CDR3 is TGTGCTAGTGGTACCAGGGAGGCTAATGAAAAACTGTTTTTT.

This clone has just a few counts. V gene TRBV7-2 combines with J gene TRBJ1-1; possibly TRBD1 for D (6 bases). The CDR3 consists of 15 residues. V was cut by 0 bases and J by 0 bases, with 8 bases left in between. Germline CDR1 is SGHTA and CDR2 is FQGNSA. CDR3: CASSLAGGMNTEAFF. The CDR3 nucleotides are TGTGCCAGCAGCTTAGCAGGGGGGATGAACACTGAAGCTTTCTTT.

The gene calls are TRBV18 and TRBJ2-7; TRBD1 matches 10 bases. V was pared by 3 bases and J by 3 bases, with 5 bases of the junction left unmatched. The CDR3 is 15 amino acids. Germline-derived CDR1 and CDR2 are KGHSH and LQKENI. Here the CDR3 DNA reads TGTGCCAGCTCACCCGCAGGGACAGGGGACTACGAGCAGTACTTC. It translates to CASSPAGTGDYEQYF.

V and J are TRBV10-2 and TRBJ1-1, with D unresolved. From germline, CDR1 is WSHSY and CDR2 SAAADI. The CDR3 is 14 amino acids. Trimming cost V 4 bases and J 3 bases, with 12 bases left between them. The CDR3 spells CASSGAMPYTEAFF. The DNA for the CDR3 is TGCGCCAGCAGTGGGGCTATGCCCTACACTGAAGCTTTCTTT.

CDR3 loop: CASSPSGGTYNEQFF. DNA of the CDR3: TGTGCCAGCAGTCCGAGCGGGGGGACATACAATGAGCAGTTCTTC. The chain combines TRBV28 with TRBJ2-1, with 9 bases matching TRBD2. The CDR3 is made up of 15 amino acids. The germline V gene encodes CDR1 MDHEN and CDR2 SYDVKM. Trimming removed 5 bases from V and 4 bases from J; junction bases left unmatched: 6.

This clone was seen only a few times. The chain is built from TRBV9 and TRBJ2-5, with TRBD2 matching over 10 bases. With V trimmed by 4 bases and J by 4 bases, 4 bases remained unmatched. Germline assignment: CDR1 SGDLS and CDR2 YYNGEE. The CDR3 spans 14 residues. The CDR3 loop is CASSTLAGAETQYF. The CDR3, as DNA: TGTGCCAGCAGCACCCTAGCGGGGGCAGAGACCCAGTACTTC.

The CDR3 region has the DNA TGCACCAGCAGCCAATCCTCGGCCGGAACTGGCGGTGAGCAGTTCTTC. Amino acid sequence: CTSSQSSAGTGGEQFF. The rearrangement links TRBV1 to TRBJ2-1; the DNA was not used to check the table's D call, TRBD2. TRBV1 is a pseudogene locus. This CDR3 is built from 16 residues.